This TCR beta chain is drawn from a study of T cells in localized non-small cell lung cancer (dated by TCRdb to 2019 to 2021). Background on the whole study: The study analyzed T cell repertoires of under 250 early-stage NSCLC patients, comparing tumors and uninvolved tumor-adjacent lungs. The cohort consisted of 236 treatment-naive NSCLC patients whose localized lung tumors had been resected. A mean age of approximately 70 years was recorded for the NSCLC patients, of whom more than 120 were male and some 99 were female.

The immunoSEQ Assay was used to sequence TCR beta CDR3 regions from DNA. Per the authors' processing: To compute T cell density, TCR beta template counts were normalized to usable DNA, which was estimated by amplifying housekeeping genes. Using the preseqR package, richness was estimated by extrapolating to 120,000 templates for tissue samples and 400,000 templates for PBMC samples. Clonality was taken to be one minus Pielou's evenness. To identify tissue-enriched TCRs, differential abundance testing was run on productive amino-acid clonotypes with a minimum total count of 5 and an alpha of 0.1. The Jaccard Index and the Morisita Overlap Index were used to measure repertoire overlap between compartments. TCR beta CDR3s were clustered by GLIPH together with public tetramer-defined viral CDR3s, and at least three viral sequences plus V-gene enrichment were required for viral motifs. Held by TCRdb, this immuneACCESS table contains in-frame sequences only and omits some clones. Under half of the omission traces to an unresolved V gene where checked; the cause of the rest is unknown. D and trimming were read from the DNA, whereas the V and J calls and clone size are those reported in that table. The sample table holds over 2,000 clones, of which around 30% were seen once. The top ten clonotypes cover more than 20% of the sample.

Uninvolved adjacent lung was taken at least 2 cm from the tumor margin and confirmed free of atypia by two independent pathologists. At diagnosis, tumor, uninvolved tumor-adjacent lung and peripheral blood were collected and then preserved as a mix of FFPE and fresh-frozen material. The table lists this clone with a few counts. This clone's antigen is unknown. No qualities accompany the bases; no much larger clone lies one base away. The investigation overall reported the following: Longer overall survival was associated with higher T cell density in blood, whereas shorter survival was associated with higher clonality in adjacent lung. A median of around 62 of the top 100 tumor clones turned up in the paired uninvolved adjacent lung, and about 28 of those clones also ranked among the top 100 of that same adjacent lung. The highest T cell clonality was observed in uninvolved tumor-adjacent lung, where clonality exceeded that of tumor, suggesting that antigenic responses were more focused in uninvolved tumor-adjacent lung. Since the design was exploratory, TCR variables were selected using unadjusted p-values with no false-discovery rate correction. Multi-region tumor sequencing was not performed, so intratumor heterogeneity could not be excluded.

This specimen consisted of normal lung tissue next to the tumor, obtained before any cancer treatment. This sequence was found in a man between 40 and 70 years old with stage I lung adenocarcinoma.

In nucleotides, the sequence is TGTGCCAGCAGCTCCCCCAGATCGGGGGGCCAGGCCTACGAGCAGTACTTC. Its translation reads: CASSSPRSGGQAYEQYF. The chain joins TRBV11-1 to TRBJ2-7; perhaps TRBD2 is the D gene, with 7 bases matching. V is pared back by 4 bases and J by 2 bases, with 21 bases lying between the germline termini. Via the germline V gene (reference sequence), CDR1 is SGHAT and CDR2 FQDESV. Taken from cysteine to phenylalanine, the CDR3 has 17 residues. Just CDR3 DNA is preserved here, 51 bases in frame from base 1.